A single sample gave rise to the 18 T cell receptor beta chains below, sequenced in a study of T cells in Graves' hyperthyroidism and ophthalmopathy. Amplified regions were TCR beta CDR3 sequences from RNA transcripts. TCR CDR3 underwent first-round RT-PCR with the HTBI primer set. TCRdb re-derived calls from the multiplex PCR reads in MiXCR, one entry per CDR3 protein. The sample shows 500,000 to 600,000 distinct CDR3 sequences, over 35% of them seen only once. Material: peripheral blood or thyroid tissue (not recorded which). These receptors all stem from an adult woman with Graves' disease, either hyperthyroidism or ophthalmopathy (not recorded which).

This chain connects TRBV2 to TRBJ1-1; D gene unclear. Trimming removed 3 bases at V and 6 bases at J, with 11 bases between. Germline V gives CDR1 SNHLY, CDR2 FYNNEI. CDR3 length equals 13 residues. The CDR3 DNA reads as TGTGCCAGCAGTGAGTTGTATTGGTCTGAAGCTTTCTTT. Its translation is CASSELYWSEAFF.

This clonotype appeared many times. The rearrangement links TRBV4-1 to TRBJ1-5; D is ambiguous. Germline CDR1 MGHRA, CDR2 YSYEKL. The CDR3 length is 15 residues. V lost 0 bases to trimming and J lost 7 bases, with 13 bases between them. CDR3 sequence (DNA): TGCGCCAGCAGCCAAGAGTGGCATCCGGCGCAGCCCCAGCATTTT. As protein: CASSQEWHPAQPQHF.

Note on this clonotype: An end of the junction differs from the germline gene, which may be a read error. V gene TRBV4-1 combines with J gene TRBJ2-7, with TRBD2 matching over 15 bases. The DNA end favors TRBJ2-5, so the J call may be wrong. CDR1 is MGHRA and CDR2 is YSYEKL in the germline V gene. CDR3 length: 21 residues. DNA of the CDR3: TGTGCCAGCAGCCCGACACTCTCCAGAGGACTAGCGGGAGGGTTAGGAGAGACCCAGTACTTC. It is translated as CASSPTLSRGLAGGLGETQYF.

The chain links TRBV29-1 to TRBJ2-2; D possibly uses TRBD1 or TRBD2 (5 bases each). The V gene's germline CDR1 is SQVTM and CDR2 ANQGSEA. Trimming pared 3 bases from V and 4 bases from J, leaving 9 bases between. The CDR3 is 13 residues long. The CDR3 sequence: CSVDPGTTGELFF. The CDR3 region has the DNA TGCAGCGTTGATCCGGGGACCACCGGGGAGCTGTTTTTT.

The CDR3 DNA is TGCAGCGTGGGGCTGGGGGGAAAAGGAATCCCTATTGTCTATGGCTACACCTTC. Translated, it gives CSVGLGGKGIPIVYGYTF. The genes are TRBV29-1 and TRBJ1-2, with TRBD1 as a possible D gene (5 bases). The length of the CDR3 is 18 residues. The ends were cut back, 6 bases at V and 4 bases at J, with 30 bases in the middle. From germline, CDR1 is SQVTM and CDR2 ANQGSEA.

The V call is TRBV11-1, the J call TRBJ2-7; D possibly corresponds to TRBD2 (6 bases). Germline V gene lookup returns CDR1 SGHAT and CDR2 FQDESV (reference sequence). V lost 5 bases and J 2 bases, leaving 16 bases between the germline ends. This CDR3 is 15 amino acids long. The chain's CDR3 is CASSDQGGPAYEQYF. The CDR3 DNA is TGTGCCAGCAGCGACCAGGGAGGACCCGCCTACGAGCAGTACTTC. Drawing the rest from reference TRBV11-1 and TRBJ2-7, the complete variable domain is EAEVAQSPRYKITEKSQAVAFWCDPISGHATLYWYRQILGQGPELLVQFQDESVVDDSQLPKDRFSAERLKGVDSTLKIQPAELGDSAMYLCASSDQGGPAYEQYFGPGTRLTVT.

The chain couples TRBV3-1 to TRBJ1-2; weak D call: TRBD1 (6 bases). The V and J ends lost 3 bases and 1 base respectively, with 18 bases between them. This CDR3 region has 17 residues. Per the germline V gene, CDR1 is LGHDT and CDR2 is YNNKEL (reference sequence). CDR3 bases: TGTGCCAGCAGCCAGGATGTCGGGGGCCTGATTAACTATGGCTACACCTTC. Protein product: CASSQDVGGLINYGYTF.

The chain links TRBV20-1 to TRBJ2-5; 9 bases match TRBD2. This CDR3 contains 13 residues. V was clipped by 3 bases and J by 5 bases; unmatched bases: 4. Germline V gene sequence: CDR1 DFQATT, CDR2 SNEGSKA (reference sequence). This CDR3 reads CSARGSGRETQYF. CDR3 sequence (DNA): TGCAGTGCTAGGGGCAGCGGGAGGGAGACCCAGTACTTC.

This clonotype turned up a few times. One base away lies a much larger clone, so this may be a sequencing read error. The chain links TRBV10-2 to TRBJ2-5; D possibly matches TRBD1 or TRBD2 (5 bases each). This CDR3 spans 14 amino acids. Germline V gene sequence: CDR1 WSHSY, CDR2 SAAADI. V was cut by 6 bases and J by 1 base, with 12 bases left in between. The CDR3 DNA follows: TGCGCCAGCAGGTCGGCCGGGGCCCAAGAGACCCAGTACTTC. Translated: CASRSAGAQETQYF.

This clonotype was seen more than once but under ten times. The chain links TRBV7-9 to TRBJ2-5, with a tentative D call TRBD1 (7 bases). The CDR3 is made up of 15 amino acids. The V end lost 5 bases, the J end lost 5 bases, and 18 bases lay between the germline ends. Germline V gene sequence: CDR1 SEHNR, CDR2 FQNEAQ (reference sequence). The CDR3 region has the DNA TGTGCCAGCAGCCTCAGAAAGGGGGCGGGGGAGACCCAGTACTTC. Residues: CASSLRKGAGETQYF. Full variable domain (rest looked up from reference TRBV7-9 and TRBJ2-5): DTGVSQNPRHKITKRGQNVTFRCDPISEHNRLYWYRQTLGQGPEFLTYFQNEAQLEKSRLLSDRFSAERPKGSFSTLEIQRTEQGDSAMYLCASSLRKGAGETQYFGPGTRLLVL.

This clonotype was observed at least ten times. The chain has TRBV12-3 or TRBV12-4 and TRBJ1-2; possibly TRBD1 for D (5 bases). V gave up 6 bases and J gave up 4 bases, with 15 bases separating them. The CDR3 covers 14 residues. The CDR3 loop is CASRPSGTSYGYTF. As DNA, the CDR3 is TGTGCCAGCAGACCCTCGGGGACCAGCTATGGCTACACCTTC.

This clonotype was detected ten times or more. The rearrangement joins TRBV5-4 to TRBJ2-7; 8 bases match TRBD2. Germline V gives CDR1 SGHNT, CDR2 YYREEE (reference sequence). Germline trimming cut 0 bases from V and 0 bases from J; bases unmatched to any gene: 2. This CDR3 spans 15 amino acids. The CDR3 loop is CASSLVAGGSYEQYF. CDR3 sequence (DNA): TGTGCCAGCAGCTTGGTGGCGGGAGGCTCCTACGAGCAGTACTTC.

This chain's CDR3 is CASSLDQARRETQYF. Here the CDR3 DNA reads TGTGCCAGCAGCTTAGATCAGGCCAGGAGGGAGACCCAGTACTTC. This chain connects TRBV11-2 to TRBJ2-5, with D possibly matching TRBD2 (5 bases). V was clipped by 0 bases and J by 5 bases, with 13 bases between them. CDR3 length equals 15 residues. CDR1 SGHAT and CDR2 FQNNGV come from the germline V gene.

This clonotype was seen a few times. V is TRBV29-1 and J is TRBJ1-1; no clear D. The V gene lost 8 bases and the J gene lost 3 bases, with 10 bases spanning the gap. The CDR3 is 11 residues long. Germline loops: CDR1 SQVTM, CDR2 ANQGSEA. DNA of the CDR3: TGCAGCCTCGGGAAGTACACTGAAGCTTTCTTT. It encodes CSLGKYTEAFF.

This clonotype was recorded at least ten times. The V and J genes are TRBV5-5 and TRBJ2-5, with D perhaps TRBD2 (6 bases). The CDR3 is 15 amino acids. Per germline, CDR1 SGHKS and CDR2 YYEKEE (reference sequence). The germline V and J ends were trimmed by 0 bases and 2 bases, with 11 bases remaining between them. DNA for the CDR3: TGTGCCAGCAGCTTGGTCTTGGAGGGACAAGAGACCCAGTACTTC. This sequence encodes CASSLVLEGQETQYF. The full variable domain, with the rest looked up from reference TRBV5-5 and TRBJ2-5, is DAGVTQSPTHLIKTRGQQVTLRCSPISGHKSVSWYQQVLGQGPQFIFQYYEKEERGRGNFPDRFSARQFPNYSSELNVNALLLGDSALYLCASSLVLEGQETQYFGPGTRLLVL.

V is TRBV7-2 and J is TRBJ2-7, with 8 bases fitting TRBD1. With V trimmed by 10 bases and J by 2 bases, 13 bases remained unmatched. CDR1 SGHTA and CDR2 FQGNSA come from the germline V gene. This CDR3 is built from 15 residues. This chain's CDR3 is CATSDRTGKPYEQYF. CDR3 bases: TGTGCCACCAGTGACCGGACAGGGAAACCCTACGAGCAGTACTTC.

Written as DNA, the CDR3 is TGTGCCACCAGCAGAGATAGGCGCGGCTACACCTTC. Translated: CATSRDRRGYTF. This chain joins TRBV15 and TRBJ1-2; D is unresolved. Trimming removed 0 bases from V and 8 bases from J, with 7 bases in between. The CDR3 consists of 12 residues. CDR1 LNHNV and CDR2 YYDKDF come from the germline V gene (reference sequence).

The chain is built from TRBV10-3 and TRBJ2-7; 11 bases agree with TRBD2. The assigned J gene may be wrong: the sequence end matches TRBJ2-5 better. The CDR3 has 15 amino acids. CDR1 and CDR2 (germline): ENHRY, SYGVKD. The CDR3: CAIRETSGMMETQYF. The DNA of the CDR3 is TGTGCCATCAGGGAGACTAGCGGGATGATGGAGACCCAGTACTTC.